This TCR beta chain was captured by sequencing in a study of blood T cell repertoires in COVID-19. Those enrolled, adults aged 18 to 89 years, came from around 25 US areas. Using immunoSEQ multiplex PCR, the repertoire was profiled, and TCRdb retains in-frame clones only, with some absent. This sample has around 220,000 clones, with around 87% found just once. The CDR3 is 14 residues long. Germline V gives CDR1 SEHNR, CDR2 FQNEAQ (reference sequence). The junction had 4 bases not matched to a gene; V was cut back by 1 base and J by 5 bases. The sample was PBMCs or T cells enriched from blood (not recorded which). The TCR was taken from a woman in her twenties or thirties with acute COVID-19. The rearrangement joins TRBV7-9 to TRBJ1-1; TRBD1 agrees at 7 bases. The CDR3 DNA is TGTGCCAGCAGCTTAGGAGGGGGCTATACTGAAGCTTTCTTT. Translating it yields CASSLGGGYTEAFF.